The 7 T cell receptor beta chains presented below share a single source sample, sequenced in a study of blood T cell repertoires in COVID-19. TCRdb's table, derived via immunoSEQ multiplex PCR, lists solely in-frame clones and lacks some. Of about 380,000 clones in the sample, approximately 81% were seen once. Specimen: peripheral blood. The receptors were sampled from a woman aged 18-35 years with acute or convalescent COVID-19.

This clone was recorded once. The same CDR3 is also encoded by other DNA sequences in this sample. The V call is TRBV18, the J call TRBJ2-1; no firm D call. From germline, CDR1 is KGHSH and CDR2 LQKENI. The CDR3 sequence is 14 residues long. V dropped 3 bases and J dropped 3 bases, with 9 bases sitting between them. The CDR3 spells CASSPSRSYNEQFF. CDR3 in DNA: TGTGCCAGCTCACCCTCGCGGAGCTACAATGAGCAGTTCTTC.

V gene TRBV10-3 combines with J gene TRBJ2-3, with D hard to call. Trimming cost V 8 bases and J 5 bases, with 20 bases left between them. This CDR3 region has 15 residues. Germline values: CDR1 ENHRY, CDR2 SYGVKD. The CDR3: CAIAAWVADRDTQYF. The CDR3, as DNA: TGTGCCATCGCCGCCTGGGTAGCAGACCGAGATACGCAGTATTTT.

V is TRBV5-4 and J is TRBJ1-4; D is undetermined. Germline CDR1 and CDR2: SGHNT and YYREEE (reference sequence). This CDR3 spans 13 amino acids. Trimming stripped 3 bases from V and 6 bases from J, with 9 bases between. In DNA form, the CDR3 reads TGTGCCAGCAGCTACCGCGGGGATGAAAAACTGTTTTTT. Translated, it gives CASSYRGDEKLFF.

The J gene is TRBJ1-2, the V gene TRBV5-4, with no clear D. The ends were cut back, 4 bases at V and 4 bases at J, with 14 bases in the middle. The CDR3 totals 14 residues. Per germline, CDR1 SGHNT and CDR2 YYREEE (reference sequence). CDR3 loop: CASSLTEGGYGYTF. Here the CDR3 DNA reads TGTGCCAGCAGCCTGACGGAGGGAGGCTATGGCTACACCTTC.

J is TRBJ2-6 and V is TRBV6-4, with unresolved D. CDR1 is MRHNA, CDR2 SNTAGT, per germline. Trimming removed 11 bases at V and 0 bases at J, with 8 bases between. The CDR3 covers 13 residues. The CDR3 coding sequence is TGTGCCTCTTGGAGCTCTGGGGCCAACGTCCTGACTTTC. Translated: CASWSSGANVLTF.

The chain combines TRBV9 with TRBJ1-1; weak D call: TRBD1 (6 bases). Looked up from germline, CDR1 is SGDLS and CDR2 is YYNGEE. V shed 0 bases and J shed 1 base, with 13 bases lying between them. CDR3 length equals 16 residues. For the CDR3, the DNA is TGTGCCAGCAGCGTAGACCGGGACAAAGGGAACACTGAAGCTTTCTTT. Its translation: CASSVDRDKGNTEAFF.

The chain links TRBV2 to TRBJ2-7; weak D call: TRBD2 (6 bases). This CDR3 is built from 15 residues. CDR1 and CDR2 from the germline V gene are SNHLY and FYNNEI. V lost 7 bases and J lost 2, with 18 bases in between. CDR3 loop: CASKSGRMITYEQYF. CDR3 in DNA: TGTGCCAGCAAAAGCGGGCGGATGATTACCTACGAGCAGTACTTC.